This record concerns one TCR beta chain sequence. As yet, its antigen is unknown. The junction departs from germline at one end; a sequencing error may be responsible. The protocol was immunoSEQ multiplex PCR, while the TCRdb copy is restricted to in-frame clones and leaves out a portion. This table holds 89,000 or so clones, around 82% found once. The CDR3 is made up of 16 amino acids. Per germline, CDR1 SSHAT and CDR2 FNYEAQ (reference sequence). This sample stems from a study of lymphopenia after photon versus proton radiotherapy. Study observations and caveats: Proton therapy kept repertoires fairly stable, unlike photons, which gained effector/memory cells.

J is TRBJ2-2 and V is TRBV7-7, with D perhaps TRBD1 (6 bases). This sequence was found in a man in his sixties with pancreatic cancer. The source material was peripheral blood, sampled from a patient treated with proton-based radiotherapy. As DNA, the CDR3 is TGTGCTAGCAGCTTAGACGGGACAACGAACACCGGGGAGCTGTTTTTT. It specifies CASSLDGTTNTGELFF.